This T cell receptor beta chain was profiled in a study of cytomegalovirus exposure and HLA in healthy donors. This CDR3 contains 16 residues. The germline V gene has CDR1 SGDLS and CDR2 YYNGEE. V lost 0 bases to trimming and J lost 5 bases; unmatched junction nucleotides: 4. This PCR relied on a set of 60 Vbeta primers and 13 Jbeta primers. Some clones are missing from TCRdb's copy, which holds only in-frame ones; the method was immunoSEQ multiplex PCR. This sample has around 120,000 clones, with around 82% found just once. Comment on this clone: Its specificity is unknown.

The study, taken as a whole, reports: Under in vitro conditions, a few CMV-associated chains were confirmed as specific for CMV antigens.

The receptor was isolated from a boy aged 5-17 years in good health and CMV-seronegative. Sequenced: PBMCs. The gene calls are TRBV9 and TRBJ2-1, with 11 positions matching TRBD1. CDR3: CASSVAGQGVNNEQFF. CDR3 DNA: TGTGCCAGCAGCGTAGCGGGACAGGGGGTTAACAATGAGCAGTTCTTC.